This T cell receptor beta chain was captured by sequencing in a study of T cell responses to AZD1222 COVID-19 vaccine. Notes on the study in general: Clonal diversity may have been underestimated in mostly white British donors. At baseline, seropositivity was found in only five or six AZD1222 recipients.

With regard to this clone: Its target is unknown.

Between the trimmed V and J ends, which lost 4 bases and 0 bases, there was a span of 15 bases. The CDR3 sequence is 16 residues long. Germline V lookup: CDR1 MDHEN, CDR2 SYDVKM. Only in-frame clones appear in the TCRdb table, and some are missing; sequencing was by immunoSEQ multiplex PCR. The sample lists 150,000 or so clones, 80% to 95% occurring once. The sequence was obtained from an adult in good health. The chain employs TRBV28 and TRBJ1-1; tentatively, D is TRBD1 (6 bases). The sequences come from peripheral blood, collected on day 0 of AZD1222 vaccination. Written as DNA, the CDR3 is TGTGCCAGCAGTTCCCCCCGGACAGACATGAACACTGAAGCTTTCTTT. Translated, it gives CASSSPRTDMNTEAFF.